Each of the 28 T cell receptor beta chains below was sequenced from the same sample in a study of CXCR3-negative and CXCR3-positive naive CD8 T cells. TRB cDNA was prepared as libraries by UMI-labeled 5' RACE. TCRdb re-called the 5' RACE reads; one entry per CDR3 protein, DNA not given. There are approximately 120,000 distinct CDR3 sequences in the sample, with approximately 0.4% held by the top ten. Study outcomes and limitations: Relative to CXCR3-negative naive cells, CXCR3-positive naive cells had more hydrophobic TRB CDR3s.

Which antigens these TCRs recognize remains unknown. Material for sequencing was naive CXCR3+ CD8+ T cells from blood. The subset is: CD45RO-CCR7+CD27+CD95- naive CD8+ T cells expressing CXCR3 (TNR3+). These receptors were collected from a human donor in good health. Some clones in this sample may be carry-over from other donors' samples.

CDR3 region: CASSRPGQGSFEQYF. The J gene is TRBJ2-7, the V gene TRBV16; the D call of TRBD1 rests on TCRdb alone, since no DNA is present to check it. Germline CDR1 is KGHSY and CDR2 is FQNENV. This CDR3 comprises 15 residues.

This rearrangement joins TRBV19 to TRBJ1-5. The CDR3 is made up of 13 amino acids. CDR1 and CDR2 (germline): LNHDA, SQIVND (reference sequence). This CDR3 is CASSYNENQPQHF.

J is TRBJ2-1 and V is TRBV28; the TCRdb D gene call, TRBD1, has no DNA to confirm it. This CDR3 region has 15 residues. The germline CDR1 and CDR2 sequences are MDHEN and SYDVKM. CDR3 residues: CASSFPRDSNNEQFF.

The rearrangement links TRBV6-5 to TRBJ2-1; checking the TCRdb D call of TRBD1 is not possible without DNA. In germline, CDR1 is MNHEY, CDR2 SVGAGI. The CDR3 has 14 amino acids. CDR3: CASSIGTGNNEQFF.

The V gene is TRBV29-1, the J gene TRBJ2-3; lacking DNA, the TRBD2 call made by TCRdb goes unchecked. This CDR3 region has 15 residues. Germline lookup yields CDR1 SQVTM and CDR2 ANQGSEA. CDR3 protein: CSVVARRREGDTQYF.

The chain joins TRBV25-1 to TRBJ2-5; lacking DNA, the TRBD1 call made by TCRdb goes unchecked. Germline V gives CDR1 MGHDK, CDR2 SYGVNS. The CDR3 extends over 17 amino acids. This CDR3 is CASTAAPVAGKGETQYF.

V and J are TRBV5-1 and TRBJ2-3; TCRdb's D gene call, TRBD1, goes unchecked for lack of DNA. The CDR3 totals 21 residues. The germline gives CDR1 SGHRS, CDR2 YFSETQ. CDR3 sequence reads: CASSSRGWRGPDPPEVDTQYF.

V is TRBV6-5 and J is TRBJ1-2; TCRdb selects TRBD1, and the lack of DNA leaves this call unchecked. The CDR3 loop spans 14 amino acids. The germline gives CDR1 MNHEY, CDR2 SVGAGI. CDR3 residues: CASSYGTGVYGYTF.

V is TRBV12-3 or TRBV12-4 and J is TRBJ2-1; the TCRdb call, TRBD2, lacks DNA for checking. The CDR3 extends over 15 amino acids. The CDR3 spells CASTTLPSSYNEQFF.

The chain employs TRBV20-1 and TRBJ2-7. The CDR3 extends over 15 amino acids. CDR1 and CDR2 from the germline V gene are DFQATT and SNEGSKA (reference sequence). The CDR3 sequence: CSARDLLAGIYEQYF.

The rearrangement uses TRBV4-3 and TRBJ1-2; TCRdb calls TRBD1, which cannot be checked without DNA. CDR3 size: 15 residues. Germline CDR1 and CDR2: LGHNA and YSLEER. CDR3 sequence: CASSETGAGHYGYTF.

The V gene is TRBV12-3 or TRBV12-4, the J gene TRBJ2-1; checking the TCRdb D call of TRBD2 is not possible without DNA. The CDR3 is 18 amino acids. The CDR3 reads CASSYKGLAGDSYNEQFF.

This chain uses TRBV5-5 with TRBJ2-3. CDR3 size: 16 residues. The germline V gene encodes CDR1 SGHKS and CDR2 YYEKEE (reference sequence). The CDR3 sequence is CASSHGPNPTTDTQYF. Full variable domain (missing parts from reference TRBV5-5 and TRBJ2-3): DAGVTQSPTHLIKTRGQQVTLRCSPISGHKSVSWYQQVLGQGPQFIFQYYEKEERGRGNFPDRFSARQFPNYSSELNVNALLLGDSALYLCASSHGPNPTTDTQYFGPGTRLTVL.

V and J are TRBV19 and TRBJ2-5. CDR1 is LNHDA and CDR2 is SQIVND in the germline V gene (reference sequence). The CDR3 is 13 amino acids. CDR3 in amino acids: CASIDQSQETQYF.

The chain links TRBV7-6 to TRBJ2-7. The germline CDR1 and CDR2 sequences are SGHVS and FNYEAQ. The CDR3 has 14 residues. CDR3 loop: CASSLHRETYEQYF.

The rearrangement uses TRBV11-3 and TRBJ2-1; TCRdb indicates TRBD2, and absent DNA this call remains unverified. The germline V gene has CDR1 SGHNT and CDR2 YENEEA. The CDR3 is made up of 16 amino acids. CDR3: CASSLVGEIGYNEQFF.

The rearrangement links TRBV14 to TRBJ2-5; the TRBD1 assignment by TCRdb is unverifiable without DNA. The CDR3 runs to 13 residues. Per germline, CDR1 SGHDN and CDR2 FVKESK. The CDR3 is CASSQESQGSWYF.

The chain employs TRBV4-1 and TRBJ2-1; TCRdb's D call, TRBD2, is unchecked because there is no DNA. The CDR3 sequence is 17 residues long. Germline lookup yields CDR1 MGHRA and CDR2 YSYEKL. The CDR3 loop reads CASSQAPGGLSYNEQFF.

CDR3 sequence reads: CASSDPGLAGGQFF. The rearrangement joins TRBV3-1 to TRBJ2-1; TCRdb's D gene call, TRBD2, goes unchecked for lack of DNA. Germline values: CDR1 LGHDT, CDR2 YNNKEL (reference sequence). The CDR3 totals 14 residues.

The chain carries TRBV28 and TRBJ2-5; TCRdb proposes TRBD2, but this gene call is untestable without DNA. CDR1 is MDHEN, CDR2 SYDVKM, per germline. This CDR3 comprises 18 residues. The CDR3 protein is CASSLRGRRGRLQETQYF.

The rearrangement joins TRBV10-3 to TRBJ2-1; with no DNA, the TCRdb D assignment of TRBD1 cannot be verified. The germline V gene encodes CDR1 ENHRY and CDR2 SYGVKD. This CDR3 has 13 amino acids. This CDR3 reads CAIMGQTYNEQFF.

This chain links TRBV7-2 with TRBJ2-3; with no DNA, the TCRdb D assignment of TRBD2 cannot be verified. CDR3 length: 18 amino acids. Germline V gene sequence: CDR1 SGHTA, CDR2 FQGNSA. The CDR3 loop is CASSFGLAGGSSTDTQYF.

V is TRBV27 and J is TRBJ2-1; lacking DNA, the TRBD1 call made by TCRdb goes unchecked. This CDR3 comprises 14 residues. The germline CDR1 and CDR2 sequences are MNHEY and SMNVEV (reference sequence). This CDR3 reads CASRGGRTYNEQFF.

The chain recombines TRBV7-8 with TRBJ1-1. The CDR3 runs to 17 residues. From germline, CDR1 is SGHVS and CDR2 FQNEAQ. The CDR3 loop reads CATQTGPLPPMNTEAFF.

The J gene is TRBJ2-7, the V gene TRBV5-1; TCRdb designates TRBD1, a call that cannot be tested without DNA. This CDR3 is 14 amino acids long. Germline lookup yields CDR1 SGHRS and CDR2 YFSETQ. The CDR3: CASSPYDRTYEQYF.

The gene calls are TRBV4-3 and TRBJ2-7; TCRdb designates TRBD1, a call that cannot be tested without DNA. CDR1 is LGHNA and CDR2 is YSLEER in the germline V gene. The CDR3 is 17 residues long. Here the CDR3 reads CASSQEAGQHLYYEQYF.

The chain has TRBV15 and TRBJ2-3; TCRdb selects TRBD1, and the lack of DNA leaves this call unchecked. Germline values: CDR1 LNHNV, CDR2 YYDKDF (reference sequence). The CDR3 length is 18 residues. This CDR3 is CATSRESDPPGGTDTQYF.

The chain employs TRBV7-9 and TRBJ2-7; the D gene TCRdb calls, TRBD2, cannot be checked with no DNA. CDR1 is SEHNR, CDR2 FQNEAQ, per germline (reference sequence). The CDR3 loop spans 15 amino acids. Here the CDR3 reads CASSSGLAGTDEQYF.